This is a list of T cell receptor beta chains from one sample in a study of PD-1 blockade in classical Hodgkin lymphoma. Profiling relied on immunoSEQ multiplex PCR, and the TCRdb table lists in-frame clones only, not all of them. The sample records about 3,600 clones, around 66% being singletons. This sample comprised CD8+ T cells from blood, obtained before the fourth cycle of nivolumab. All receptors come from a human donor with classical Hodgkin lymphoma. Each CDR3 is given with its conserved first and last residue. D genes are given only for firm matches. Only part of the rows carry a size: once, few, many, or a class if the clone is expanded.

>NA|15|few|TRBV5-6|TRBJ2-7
CASSLGGDPSDEQYF
TGTGCCAGCAGCTTGGGAGGGGACCCCTCGGACGAGCAGTACTTC
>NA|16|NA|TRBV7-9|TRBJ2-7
CASSLAQDLLSYEQYF
TGTGCCAGCAGCTTAGCGCAGGATCTACTATCCTACGAGCAGTACTTC
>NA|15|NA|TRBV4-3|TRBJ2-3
CASSHATDSSDTQYF
TGCGCCAGCAGCCACGCCACTGACAGTTCAGATACGCAGTATTTT
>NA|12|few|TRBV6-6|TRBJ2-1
CASTRLGNEQFF
TGTGCCAGCACACGACTGGGGAATGAGCAGTTCTTC
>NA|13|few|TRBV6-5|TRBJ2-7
CASRPLGSYEQYF
TGTGCCAGCAGGCCTTTGGGGTCCTACGAGCAGTACTTC
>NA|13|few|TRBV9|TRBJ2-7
CASSVAPGYEQYF
TGTGCCAGCAGCGTAGCCCCGGGTTACGAGCAGTACTTC
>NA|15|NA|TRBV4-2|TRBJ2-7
CASSQEALGGDEQYF
TGTGCCAGCAGCCAAGAAGCTCTAGGGGGGGACGAGCAGTACTTC
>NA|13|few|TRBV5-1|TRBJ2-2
CASSPPDSGELFF
TGCGCCAGCAGCCCACCGGACAGCGGGGAGCTGTTTTTT
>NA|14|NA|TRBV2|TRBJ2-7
CASKWGVGTYEQYF
TGTGCCAGCAAGTGGGGGGTAGGGACCTACGAGCAGTACTTC
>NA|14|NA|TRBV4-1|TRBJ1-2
CASSPSLIRNGYTF
TGCGCCAGCAGCCCATCATTAATAAGGAATGGCTACACCTTC